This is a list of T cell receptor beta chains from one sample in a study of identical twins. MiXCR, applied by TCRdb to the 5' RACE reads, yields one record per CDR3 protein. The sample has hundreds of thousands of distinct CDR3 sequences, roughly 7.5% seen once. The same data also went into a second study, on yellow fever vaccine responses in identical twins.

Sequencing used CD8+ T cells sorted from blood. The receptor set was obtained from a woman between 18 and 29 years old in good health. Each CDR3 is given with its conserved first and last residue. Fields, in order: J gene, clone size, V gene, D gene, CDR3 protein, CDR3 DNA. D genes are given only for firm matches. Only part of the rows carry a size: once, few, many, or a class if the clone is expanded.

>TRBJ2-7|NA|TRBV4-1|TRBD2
CASSRLRTGLAGGDEQYF
TGCGCCAGCAGCCGCCTTCGGACGGGACTAGCGGGAGGAGACGAGCAGTACTTC
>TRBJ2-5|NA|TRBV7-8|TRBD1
CASSFGGQGSQETQYF
TGTGCCAGCAGCTTCGGAGGACAGGGGTCCCAAGAGACCCAGTACTTC
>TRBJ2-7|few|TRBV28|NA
CASSWPPGEQYF
TGTGCCAGCAGTTGGCCCCCTGGGGAGCAGTACTTC
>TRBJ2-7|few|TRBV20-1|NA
CSATTGTGSYEQYF
TGCAGTGCTACAACCGGGACGGGGAGCTACGAGCAGTACTTC
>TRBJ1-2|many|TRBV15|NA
CATSRERRGAPDYGYTF
TGTGCCACCAGCAGAGAGCGACGGGGGGCGCCCGACTATGGCTACACCTTC
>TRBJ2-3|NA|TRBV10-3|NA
CAISQTSTDTQYF
TGTGCCATCAGTCAGACTAGCACAGATACGCAGTATTTT
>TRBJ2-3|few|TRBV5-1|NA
CASSSGETSTDTQYF
TGCGCCAGCAGCTCCGGAGAAACTAGCACAGATACGCAGTATTTT
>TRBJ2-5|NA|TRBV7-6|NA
CASSFLGGDYQETQYF
TGTGCCAGCAGCTTCTTGGGGGGAGACTACCAAGAGACCCAGTACTTC
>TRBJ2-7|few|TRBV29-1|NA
CSVVLGTEGYEQYF
TGCAGCGTTGTCCTGGGGACCGAGGGGTACGAGCAGTACTTC
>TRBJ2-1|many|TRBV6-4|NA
CASSATESNEQFF
TGTGCCAGCAGCGCGACAGAGAGCAATGAGCAGTTCTTC
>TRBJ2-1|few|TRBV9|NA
CASSPRPIF
TGTGCCAGCAGCCCCCGACCAATCTTC
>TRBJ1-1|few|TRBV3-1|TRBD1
CASSPHYRGGTEAFF
TGTGCCAGCAGCCCCCATTACAGGGGTGGCACTGAAGCTTTCTTT
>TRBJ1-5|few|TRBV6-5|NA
CASGGHQPQHF
TGTGCCAGCGGCGGGCATCAGCCCCAGCATTTT
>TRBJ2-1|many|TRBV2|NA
CASKDRYNEQFF
TGTGCCAGCAAGGACAGATACAATGAGCAGTTCTTC
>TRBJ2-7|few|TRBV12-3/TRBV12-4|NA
CASSLLRGPGYEQYF
TGTGCCAGCAGTTTACTACGGGGCCCGGGTTACGAGCAGTACTTC
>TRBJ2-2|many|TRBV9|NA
CASSDSPGELFF
TGTGCCAGCAGTGATTCCCCCGGGGAGCTGTTTTTT
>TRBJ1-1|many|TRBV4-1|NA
CASSQPTGTEAFF
TGCGCCAGCAGCCAACCTACAGGGACTGAAGCTTTCTTT
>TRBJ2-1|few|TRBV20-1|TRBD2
CSARGPVREGYEQFF
TGCAGTGCTAGAGGGCCAGTGCGGGAGGGTTATGAGCAGTTCTTC
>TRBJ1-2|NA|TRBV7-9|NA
CASSPGGSVYGYTF
TGTGCCAGCAGCCCGGGAGGTTCCGTCTATGGCTACACCTTC
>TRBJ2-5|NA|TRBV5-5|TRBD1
CASSLEGQPETQYF
TGTGCCAGCAGCTTGGAGGGACAGCCGGAGACCCAGTACTTC
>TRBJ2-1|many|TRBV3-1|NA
CASSPSENEQFF
TGTGCCAGCAGCCCTTCAGAGAATGAGCAGTTCTTC
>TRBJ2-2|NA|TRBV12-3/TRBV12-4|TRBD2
CTCSLLLTSGGTNTGELFF
TGTACCTGCAGTTTACTCCTGACTAGCGGGGGAACGAACACCGGGGAGCTGTTTTTT
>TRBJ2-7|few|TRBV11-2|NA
CASSFLGDSYEQYF
TGTGCCAGCAGCTTTTTGGGGGACTCCTACGAGCAGTACTTC
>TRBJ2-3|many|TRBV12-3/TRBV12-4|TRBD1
CASSLDRHGNTDTQYF
TGTGCCAGCAGTTTGGACAGGCACGGGAACACAGATACGCAGTATTTT
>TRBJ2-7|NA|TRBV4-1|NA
CASSHSGPSGEQYF
TGCGCCAGCAGCCATTCGGGCCCCTCGGGGGAGCAGTACTTC
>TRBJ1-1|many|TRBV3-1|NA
CASSPWGGFAEAFF
TGTGCCAGCAGCCCATGGGGGGGTTTCGCTGAAGCTTTCTTT
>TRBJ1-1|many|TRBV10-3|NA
CAIRTGNTEAFF
TGTGCCATCCGGACGGGGAACACTGAAGCTTTCTTT
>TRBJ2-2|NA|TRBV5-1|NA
CASSLLGKRSNTGELFF
TGCGCCAGCAGCTTGCTGGGCAAGCGTTCGAACACCGGGGAGCTGTTTTTT
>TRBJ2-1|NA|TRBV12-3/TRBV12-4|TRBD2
CASSLAGGPFEQFF
TGTGCCAGCAGTCTAGCGGGAGGGCCGTTTGAGCAGTTCTTC
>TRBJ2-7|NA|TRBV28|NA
CASSPPFRDFSYEQYF
TGTGCCAGCAGTCCACCGTTCCGGGACTTCTCCTACGAGCAGTACTTC
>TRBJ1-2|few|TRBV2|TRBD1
CARGDTGVNYGYTF
TGTGCCAGAGGGGATACAGGGGTGAACTATGGCTACACCTTC
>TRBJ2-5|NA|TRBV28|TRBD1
CASSQMTGLETQYF
TGTGCCAGCAGTCAGATGACAGGGTTGGAGACCCAGTACTTC